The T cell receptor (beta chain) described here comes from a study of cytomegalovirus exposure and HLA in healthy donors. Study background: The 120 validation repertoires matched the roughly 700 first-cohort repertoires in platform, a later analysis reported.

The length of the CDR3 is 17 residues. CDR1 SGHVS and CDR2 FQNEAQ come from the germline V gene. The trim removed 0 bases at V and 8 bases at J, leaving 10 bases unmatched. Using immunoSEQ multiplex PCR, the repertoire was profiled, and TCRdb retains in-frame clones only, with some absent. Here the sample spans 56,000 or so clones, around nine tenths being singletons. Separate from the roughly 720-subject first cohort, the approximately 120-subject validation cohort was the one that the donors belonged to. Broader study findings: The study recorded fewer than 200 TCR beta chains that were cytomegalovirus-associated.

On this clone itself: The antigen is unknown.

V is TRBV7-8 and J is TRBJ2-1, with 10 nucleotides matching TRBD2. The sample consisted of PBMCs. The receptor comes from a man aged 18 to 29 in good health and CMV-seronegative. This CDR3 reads CASSLARSGRAVDEQFF. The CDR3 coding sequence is TGTGCCAGCAGCTTAGCGCGAAGCGGGAGGGCCGTCGATGAGCAGTTCTTC.